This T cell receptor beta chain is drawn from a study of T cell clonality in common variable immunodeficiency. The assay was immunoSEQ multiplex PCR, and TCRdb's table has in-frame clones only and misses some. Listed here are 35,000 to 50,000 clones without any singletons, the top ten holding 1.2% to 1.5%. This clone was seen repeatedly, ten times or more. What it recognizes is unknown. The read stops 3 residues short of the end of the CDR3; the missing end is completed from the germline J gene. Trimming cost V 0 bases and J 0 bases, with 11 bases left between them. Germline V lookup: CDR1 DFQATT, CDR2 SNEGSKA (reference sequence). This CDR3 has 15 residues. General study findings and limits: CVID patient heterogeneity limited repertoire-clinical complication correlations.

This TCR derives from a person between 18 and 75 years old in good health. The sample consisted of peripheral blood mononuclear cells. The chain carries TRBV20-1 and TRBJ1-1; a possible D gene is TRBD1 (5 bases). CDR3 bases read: TGCAGTGCTAGAGATACCGGCAGGGTGAACACTGAA. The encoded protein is CSARDTGRVNTE. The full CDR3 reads CSARDTGRVNTEAFF.